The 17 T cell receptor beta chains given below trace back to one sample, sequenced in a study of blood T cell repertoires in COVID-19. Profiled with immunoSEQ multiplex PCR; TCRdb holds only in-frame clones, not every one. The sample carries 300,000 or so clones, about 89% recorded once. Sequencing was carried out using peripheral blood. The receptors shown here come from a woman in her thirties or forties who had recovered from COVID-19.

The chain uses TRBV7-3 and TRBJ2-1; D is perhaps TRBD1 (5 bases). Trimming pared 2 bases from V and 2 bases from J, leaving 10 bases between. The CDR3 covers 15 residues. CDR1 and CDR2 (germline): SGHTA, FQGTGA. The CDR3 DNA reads TGTGCCAGCAGCTTAGGGCAGGGAACCTACAATGAGCAGTTCTTC. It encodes CASSLGQGTYNEQFF.

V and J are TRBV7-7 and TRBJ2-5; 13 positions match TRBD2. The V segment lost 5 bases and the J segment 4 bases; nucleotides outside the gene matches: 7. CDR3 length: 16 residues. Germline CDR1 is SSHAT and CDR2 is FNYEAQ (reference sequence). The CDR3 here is CASSLGTSGVRETQYF. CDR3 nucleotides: TGTGCCAGCAGCCTCGGGACTAGCGGGGTCCGAGAGACCCAGTACTTC.

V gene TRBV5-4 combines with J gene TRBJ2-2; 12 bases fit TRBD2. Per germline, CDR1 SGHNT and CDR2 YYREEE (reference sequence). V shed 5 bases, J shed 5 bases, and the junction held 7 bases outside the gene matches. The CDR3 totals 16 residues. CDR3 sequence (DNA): TGTGCCAGCAGTCCACTAGCGGGGGGCATAACCGGGGAGCTGTTTTTT. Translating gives CASSPLAGGITGELFF.

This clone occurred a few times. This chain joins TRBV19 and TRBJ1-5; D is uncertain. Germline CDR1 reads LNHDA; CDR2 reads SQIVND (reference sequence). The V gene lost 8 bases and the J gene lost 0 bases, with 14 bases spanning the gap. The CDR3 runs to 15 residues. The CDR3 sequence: CASQLQVYSNQPQHF. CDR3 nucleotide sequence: TGTGCCAGTCAACTCCAGGTATATAGCAATCAGCCCCAGCATTTT.

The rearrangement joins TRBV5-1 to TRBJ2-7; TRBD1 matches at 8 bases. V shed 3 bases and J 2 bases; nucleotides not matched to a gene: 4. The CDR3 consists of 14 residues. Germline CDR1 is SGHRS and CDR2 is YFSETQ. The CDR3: CASSSGTGPYEQYF. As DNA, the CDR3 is TGCGCCAGCAGCTCCGGGACAGGCCCCTACGAGCAGTACTTC.

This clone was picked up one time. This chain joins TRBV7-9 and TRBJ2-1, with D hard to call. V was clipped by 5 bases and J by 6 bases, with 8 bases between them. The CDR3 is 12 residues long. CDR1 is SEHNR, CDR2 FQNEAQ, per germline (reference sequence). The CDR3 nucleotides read TGTGCCAGCAGCCCCACATCCAATGAGCAGTTCTTC. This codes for CASSPTSNEQFF.

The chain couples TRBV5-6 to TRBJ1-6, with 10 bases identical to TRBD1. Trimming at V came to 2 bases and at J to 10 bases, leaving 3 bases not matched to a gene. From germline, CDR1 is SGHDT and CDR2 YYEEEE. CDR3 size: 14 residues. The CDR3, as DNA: TGTGCCAGCAGCTTTGGGACAGGGGACTCACCCCTCCACTTT. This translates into CASSFGTGDSPLHF.

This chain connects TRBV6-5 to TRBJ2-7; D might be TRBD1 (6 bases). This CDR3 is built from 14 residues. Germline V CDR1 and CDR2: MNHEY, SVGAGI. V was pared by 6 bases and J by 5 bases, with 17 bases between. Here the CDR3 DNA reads TGTGCCAGCAGCGTCCATGCAGGGGACCACGAGCAGTACTTC. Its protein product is CASSVHAGDHEQYF.

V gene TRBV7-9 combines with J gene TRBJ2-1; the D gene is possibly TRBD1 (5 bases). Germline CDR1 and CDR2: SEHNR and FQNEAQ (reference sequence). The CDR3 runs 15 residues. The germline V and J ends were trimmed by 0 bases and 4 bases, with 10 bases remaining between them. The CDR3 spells CASSLAADSYNEQFF. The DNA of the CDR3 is TGTGCCAGCAGCTTAGCGGCAGACAGTTACAATGAGCAGTTCTTC.

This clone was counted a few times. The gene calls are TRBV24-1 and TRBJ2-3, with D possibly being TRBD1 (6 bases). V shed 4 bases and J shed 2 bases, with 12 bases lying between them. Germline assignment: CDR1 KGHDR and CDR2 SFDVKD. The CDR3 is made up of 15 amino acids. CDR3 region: CATSDTGTNTDTQYF. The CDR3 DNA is TGTGCCACCAGTGACACGGGGACAAACACAGATACGCAGTATTTT.

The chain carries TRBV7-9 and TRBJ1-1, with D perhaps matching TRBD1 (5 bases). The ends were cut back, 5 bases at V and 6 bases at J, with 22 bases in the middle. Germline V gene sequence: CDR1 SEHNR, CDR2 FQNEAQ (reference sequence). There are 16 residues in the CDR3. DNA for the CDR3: TGTGCCAGCAGCCTATTCCCTACAGGTCCAGTTCCTGAAGCTTTCTTT. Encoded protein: CASSLFPTGPVPEAFF.

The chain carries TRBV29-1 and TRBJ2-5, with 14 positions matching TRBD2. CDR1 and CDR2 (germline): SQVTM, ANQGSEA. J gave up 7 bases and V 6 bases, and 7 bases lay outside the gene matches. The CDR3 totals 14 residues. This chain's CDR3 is CSVETSGGAGTQYF. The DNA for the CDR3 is TGCAGCGTGGAGACTAGCGGGGGGGCCGGGACCCAGTACTTC.

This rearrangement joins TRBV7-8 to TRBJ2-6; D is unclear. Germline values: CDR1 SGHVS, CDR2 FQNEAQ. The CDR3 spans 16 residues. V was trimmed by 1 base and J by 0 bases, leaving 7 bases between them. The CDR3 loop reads CASSLVGSSGANVLTF. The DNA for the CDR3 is TGTGCCAGCAGCTTAGTTGGTAGCTCTGGGGCCAACGTCCTGACTTTC.

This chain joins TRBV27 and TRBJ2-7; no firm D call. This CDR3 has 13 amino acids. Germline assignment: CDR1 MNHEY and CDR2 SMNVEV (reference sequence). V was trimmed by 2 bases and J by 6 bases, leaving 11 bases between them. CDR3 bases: TGTGCCAGCAGTTTACGCCCTAGGCTCGAGCAGTACTTC. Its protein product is CASSLRPRLEQYF.

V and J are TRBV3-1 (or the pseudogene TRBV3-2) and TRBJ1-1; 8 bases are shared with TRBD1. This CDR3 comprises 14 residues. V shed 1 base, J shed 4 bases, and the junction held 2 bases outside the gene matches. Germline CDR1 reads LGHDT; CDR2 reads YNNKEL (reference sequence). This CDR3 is CASSQVTGGTEAFF. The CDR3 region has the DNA TGTGCCAGCAGCCAAGTCACAGGGGGCACTGAAGCTTTCTTT.

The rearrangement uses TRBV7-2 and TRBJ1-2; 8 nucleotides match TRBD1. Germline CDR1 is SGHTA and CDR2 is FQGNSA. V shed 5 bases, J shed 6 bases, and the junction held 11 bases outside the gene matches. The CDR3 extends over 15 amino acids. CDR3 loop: CASSLQMTGEDGYTF. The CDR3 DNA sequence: TGTGCCAGCAGCCTTCAGATGACAGGGGAGGATGGCTACACCTTC.

The CDR3, as DNA: TGCAGCGTTGATCGGGCAGGGGGCGAGCATGGCTACACCTTC. Encoded protein: CSVDRAGGEHGYTF. The J gene is TRBJ1-2, the V gene TRBV29-1, with 8 bases aligning to TRBD1. CDR3 length: 14 amino acids. J was trimmed by 6 bases and V by 3 bases; bases with no gene match: 9. In germline, CDR1 is SQVTM, CDR2 ANQGSEA.